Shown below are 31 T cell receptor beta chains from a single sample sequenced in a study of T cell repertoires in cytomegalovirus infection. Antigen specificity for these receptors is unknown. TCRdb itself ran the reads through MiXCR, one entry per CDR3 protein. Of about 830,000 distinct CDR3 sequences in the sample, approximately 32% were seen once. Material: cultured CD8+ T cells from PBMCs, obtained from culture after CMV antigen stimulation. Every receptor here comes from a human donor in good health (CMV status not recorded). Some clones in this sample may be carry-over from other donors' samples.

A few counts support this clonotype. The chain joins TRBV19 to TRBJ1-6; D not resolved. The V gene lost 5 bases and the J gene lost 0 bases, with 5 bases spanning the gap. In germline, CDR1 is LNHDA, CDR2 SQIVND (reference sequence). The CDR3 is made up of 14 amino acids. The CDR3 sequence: CASSESSYNSPLHF. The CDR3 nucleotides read TGTGCCAGTAGTGAAAGCTCCTATAATTCACCCCTCCACTTT.

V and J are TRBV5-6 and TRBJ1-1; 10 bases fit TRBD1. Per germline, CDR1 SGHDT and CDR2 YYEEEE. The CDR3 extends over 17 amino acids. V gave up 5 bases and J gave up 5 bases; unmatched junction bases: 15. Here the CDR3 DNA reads TGTGCCAGCAGTTTTCCCGGGACAGGGGTTATAGGGACTGAAGCTTTCTTT. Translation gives CASSFPGTGVIGTEAFF.

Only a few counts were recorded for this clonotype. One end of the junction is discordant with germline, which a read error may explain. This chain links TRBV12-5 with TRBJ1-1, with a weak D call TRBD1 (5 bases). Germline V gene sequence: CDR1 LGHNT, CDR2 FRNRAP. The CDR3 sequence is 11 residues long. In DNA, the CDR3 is TGTGCTAGTGGCTGGGGCTGGCTGGAGATCTTT. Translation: CASGWGWLEIF.

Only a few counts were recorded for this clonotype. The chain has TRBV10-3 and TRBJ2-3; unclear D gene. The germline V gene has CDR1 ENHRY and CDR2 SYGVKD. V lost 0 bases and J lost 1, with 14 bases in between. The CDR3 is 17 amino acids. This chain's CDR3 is CAISESILPRGTDTQYF. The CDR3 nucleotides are TGTGCCATCAGTGAGTCGATCCTACCTAGGGGCACAGATACGCAGTATTTT.

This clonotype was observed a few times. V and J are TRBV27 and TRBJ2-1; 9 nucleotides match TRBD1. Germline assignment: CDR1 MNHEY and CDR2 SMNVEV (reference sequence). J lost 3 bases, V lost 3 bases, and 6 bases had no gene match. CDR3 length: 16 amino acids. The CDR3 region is CASSFTGTGLYNEQFF. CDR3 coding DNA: TGTGCCAGCAGTTTTACCGGGACAGGGCTCTACAATGAGCAGTTCTTC.

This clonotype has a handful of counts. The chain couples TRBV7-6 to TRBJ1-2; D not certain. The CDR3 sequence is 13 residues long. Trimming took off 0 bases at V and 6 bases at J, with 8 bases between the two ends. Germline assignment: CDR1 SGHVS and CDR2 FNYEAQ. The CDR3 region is CASSLAPAHGYTF. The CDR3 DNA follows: TGTGCCAGCAGCTTAGCGCCGGCCCATGGCTACACCTTC. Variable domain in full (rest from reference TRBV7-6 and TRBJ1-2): GAGVSQSPRYKVTKRGQDVALRCDPISGHVSLYWYRQALGQGPEFLTYFNYEAQQDKSGLPNDRFSAERPEGSISTLTIQRTEQRDSAMYRCASSLAPAHGYTFGSGTRLTVV.

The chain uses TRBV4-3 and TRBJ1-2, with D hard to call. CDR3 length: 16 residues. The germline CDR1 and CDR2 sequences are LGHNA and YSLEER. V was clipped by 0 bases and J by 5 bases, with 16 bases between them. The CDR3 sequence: CASSQEGIGWGYGYTF. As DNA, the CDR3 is TGCGCCAGCAGCCAAGAGGGTATAGGGTGGGGATATGGCTACACCTTC.

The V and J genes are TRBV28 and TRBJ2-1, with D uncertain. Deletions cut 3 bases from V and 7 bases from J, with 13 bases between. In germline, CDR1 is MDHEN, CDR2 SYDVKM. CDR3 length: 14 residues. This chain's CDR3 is CASSFPGLLNEQFF. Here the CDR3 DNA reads TGTGCCAGCAGTTTTCCGGGTCTTCTTAATGAGCAGTTCTTC.

The CDR3 coding sequence is TGTGCCAGCAGTTACTTGGGAGACCCCAGCCCCCAAAATGGTGGCAATCAGCCCCAGCATTTT. Translated: CASSYLGDPSPQNGGNQPQHF. The chain joins TRBV6-6 to TRBJ1-5; no firm D call. Deletions cut 1 base from V and 2 bases from J, with 27 bases between. This CDR3 spans 21 amino acids. Germline V gene data show CDR1 as MNHNY and CDR2 as SVGAGI (reference sequence).

The CDR3 reads CASSLEGGTSNTGELFF. CDR3 bases: TGTGCCAGCAGTTTAGAGGGGGGCACGTCGAACACCGGGGAGCTGTTTTTT. V usage is TRBV27 and J usage is TRBJ2-2; D may match TRBD1 or TRBD2 (6 bases each). The CDR3 totals 17 residues. From germline, CDR1 is MNHEY and CDR2 SMNVEV (reference sequence). V lost 2 bases, J lost 0 bases, and 13 bases lay in between.

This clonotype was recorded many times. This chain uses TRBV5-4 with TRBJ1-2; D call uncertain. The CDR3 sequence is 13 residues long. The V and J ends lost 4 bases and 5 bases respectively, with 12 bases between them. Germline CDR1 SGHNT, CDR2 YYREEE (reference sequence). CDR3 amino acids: CASSDYYGYGYTF. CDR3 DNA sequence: TGTGCCAGCAGCGACTACTATGGATATGGCTACACCTTC.

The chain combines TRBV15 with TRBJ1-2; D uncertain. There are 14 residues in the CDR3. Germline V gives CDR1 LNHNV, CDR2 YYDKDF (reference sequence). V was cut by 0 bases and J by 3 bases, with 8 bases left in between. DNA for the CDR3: TGTGCCACCAGCAGAGATCGAAGTCACTATGGCTACACCTTC. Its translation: CATSRDRSHYGYTF.

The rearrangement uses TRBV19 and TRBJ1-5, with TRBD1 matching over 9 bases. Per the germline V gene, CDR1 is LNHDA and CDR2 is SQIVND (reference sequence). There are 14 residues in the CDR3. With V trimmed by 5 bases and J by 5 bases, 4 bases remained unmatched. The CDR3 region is CASSRDRDYQPQHF. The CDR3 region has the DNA TGTGCCAGTAGTCGGGACAGGGACTATCAGCCCCAGCATTTT.

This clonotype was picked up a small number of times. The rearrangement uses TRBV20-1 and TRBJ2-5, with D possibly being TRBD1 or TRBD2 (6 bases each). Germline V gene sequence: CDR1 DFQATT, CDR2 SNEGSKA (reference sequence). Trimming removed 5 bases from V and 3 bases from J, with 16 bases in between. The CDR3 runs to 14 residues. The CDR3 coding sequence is TGCAGTGCTGGGGACATTAGCGGTAAAGAGACCCAGTACTTC. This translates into CSAGDISGKETQYF.

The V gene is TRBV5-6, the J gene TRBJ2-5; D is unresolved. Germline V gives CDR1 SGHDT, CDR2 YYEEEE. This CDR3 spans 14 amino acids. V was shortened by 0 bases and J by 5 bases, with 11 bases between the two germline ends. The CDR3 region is CASSLGSGSETQYF. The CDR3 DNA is TGTGCCAGCAGCTTGGGGTCTGGGTCTGAGACCCAGTACTTC.

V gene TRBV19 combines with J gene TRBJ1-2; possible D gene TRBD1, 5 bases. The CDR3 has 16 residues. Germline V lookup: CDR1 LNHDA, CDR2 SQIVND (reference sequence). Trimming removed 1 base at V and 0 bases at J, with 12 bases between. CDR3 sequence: CASSIAGTDTNYGYTF. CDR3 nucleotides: TGTGCCAGTAGTATAGCCGGGACGGATACTAACTATGGCTACACCTTC.

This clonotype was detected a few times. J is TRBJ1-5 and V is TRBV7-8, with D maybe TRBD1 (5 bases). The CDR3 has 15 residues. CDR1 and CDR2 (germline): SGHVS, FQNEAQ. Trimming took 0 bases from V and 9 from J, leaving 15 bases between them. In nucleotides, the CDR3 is TGTGCCAGCAGCTTAGCTACCGATTGGACACGGCCCCAGCATTTT. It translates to CASSLATDWTRPQHF.

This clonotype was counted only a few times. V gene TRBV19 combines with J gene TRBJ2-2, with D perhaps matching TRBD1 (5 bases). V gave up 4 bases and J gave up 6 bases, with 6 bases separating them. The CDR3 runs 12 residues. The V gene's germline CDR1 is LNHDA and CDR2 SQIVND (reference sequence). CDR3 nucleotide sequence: TGTGCCAGTAGTACAGGGCCCGGGGAGCTGTTTTTT. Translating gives CASSTGPGELFF.

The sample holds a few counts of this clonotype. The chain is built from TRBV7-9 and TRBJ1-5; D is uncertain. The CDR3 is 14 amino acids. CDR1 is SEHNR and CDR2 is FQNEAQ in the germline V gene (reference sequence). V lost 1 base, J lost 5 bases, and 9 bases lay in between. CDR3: CASSLGGLDQPQHF. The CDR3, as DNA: TGTGCCAGCAGCTTAGGGGGATTGGATCAGCCCCAGCATTTT.

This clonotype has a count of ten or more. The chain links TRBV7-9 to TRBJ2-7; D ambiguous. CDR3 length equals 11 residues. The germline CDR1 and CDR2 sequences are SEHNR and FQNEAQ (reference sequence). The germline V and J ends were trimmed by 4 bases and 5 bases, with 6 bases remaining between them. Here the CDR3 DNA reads TGTGCCAGCAGCTCCGGACACGAGCAGTACTTC. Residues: CASSSGHEQYF.

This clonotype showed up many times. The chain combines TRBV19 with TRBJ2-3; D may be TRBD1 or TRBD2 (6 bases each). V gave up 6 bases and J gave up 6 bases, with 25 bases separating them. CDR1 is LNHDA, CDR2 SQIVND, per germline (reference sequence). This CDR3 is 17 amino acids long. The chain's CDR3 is CASSLRGRAPQSDTQYF. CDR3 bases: TGTGCCAGTAGCCTACGGGGGCGCGCCCCTCAGTCGGATACGCAGTATTTT.

This chain's CDR3 is CATSEGPQPPYEQYV. In DNA form, the CDR3 reads TGTGCCACCAGTGAGGGGCCTCAACCTCCCTACGAGCAGTACGTC. The chain has TRBV6-1 and TRBJ2-7, with D perhaps matching TRBD1 or TRBD2 (5 bases each). Germline CDR1 reads MNHNS; CDR2 reads SASEGT. CDR3 length equals 15 residues.

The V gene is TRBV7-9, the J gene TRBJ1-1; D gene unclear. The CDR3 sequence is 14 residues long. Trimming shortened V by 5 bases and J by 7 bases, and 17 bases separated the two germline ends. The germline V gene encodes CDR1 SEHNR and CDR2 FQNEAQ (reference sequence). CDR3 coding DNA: TGTGCCAGCAGCAGACCACATGGGGAGGATGAAGCTTTCTTT. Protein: CASSRPHGEDEAFF.

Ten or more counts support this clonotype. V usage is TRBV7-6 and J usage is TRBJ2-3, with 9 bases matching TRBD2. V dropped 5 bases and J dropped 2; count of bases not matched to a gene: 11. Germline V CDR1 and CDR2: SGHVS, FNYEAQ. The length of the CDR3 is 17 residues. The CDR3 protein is CASSPSSGGGHTDTQYF. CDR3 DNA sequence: TGTGCCAGCAGCCCGAGTAGCGGGGGAGGACACACAGATACGCAGTATTTT.

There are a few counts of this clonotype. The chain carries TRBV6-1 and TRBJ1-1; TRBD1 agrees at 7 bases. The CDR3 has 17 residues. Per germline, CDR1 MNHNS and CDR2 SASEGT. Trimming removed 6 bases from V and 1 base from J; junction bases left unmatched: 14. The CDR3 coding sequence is TGTGCCAGCAGACCACTGAATCCGACAGGGACGAACACTGAAGCTTTCTTT. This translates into CASRPLNPTGTNTEAFF.

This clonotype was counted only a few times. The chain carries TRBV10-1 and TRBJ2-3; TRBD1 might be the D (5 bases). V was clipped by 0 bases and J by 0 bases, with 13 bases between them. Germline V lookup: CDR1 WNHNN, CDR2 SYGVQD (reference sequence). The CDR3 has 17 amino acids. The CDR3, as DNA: TGCGCCAGCAGTGAGTCGCGCCGGACACCTAGCACAGATACGCAGTATTTT. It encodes CASSESRRTPSTDTQYF.

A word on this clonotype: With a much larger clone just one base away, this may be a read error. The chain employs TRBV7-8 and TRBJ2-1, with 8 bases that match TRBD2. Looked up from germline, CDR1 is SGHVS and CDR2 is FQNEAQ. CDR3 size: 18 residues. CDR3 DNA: TGTGCCAGCAACTTAACTTTGACGGGGGGGCCCCAAGCCAATGAGCAGTTCTTC. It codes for CASNLTLTGGPQANEQFF.

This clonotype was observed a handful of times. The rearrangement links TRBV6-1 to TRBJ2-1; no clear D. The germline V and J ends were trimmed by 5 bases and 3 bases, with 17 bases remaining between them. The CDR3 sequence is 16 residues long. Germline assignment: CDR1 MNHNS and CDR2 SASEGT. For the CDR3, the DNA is TGTGCCAGCAGTCCCCGCCAGGTCGGTTACTACAATGAGCAGTTCTTC. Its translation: CASSPRQVGYYNEQFF.

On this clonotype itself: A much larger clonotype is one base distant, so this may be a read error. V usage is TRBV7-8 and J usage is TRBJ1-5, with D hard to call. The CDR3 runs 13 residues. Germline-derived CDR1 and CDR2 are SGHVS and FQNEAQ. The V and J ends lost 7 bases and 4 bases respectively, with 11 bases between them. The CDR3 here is CASNPLMNQPQHF. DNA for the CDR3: TGTGCCAGCAACCCCCTGATGAATCAGCCCCAGCATTTT.

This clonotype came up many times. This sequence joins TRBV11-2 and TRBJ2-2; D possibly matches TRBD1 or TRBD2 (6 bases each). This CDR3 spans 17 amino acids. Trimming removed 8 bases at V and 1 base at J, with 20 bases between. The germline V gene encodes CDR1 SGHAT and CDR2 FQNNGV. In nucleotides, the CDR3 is TGTGCCAGCTCCCCTAACGGGGGACACCAGAACACCGGGGAGCTGTTTTTT. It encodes CASSPNGGHQNTGELFF.

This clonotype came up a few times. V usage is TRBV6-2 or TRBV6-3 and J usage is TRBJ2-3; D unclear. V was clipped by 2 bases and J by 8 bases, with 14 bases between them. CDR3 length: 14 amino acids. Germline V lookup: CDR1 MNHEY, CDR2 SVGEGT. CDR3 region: CASSYRLGAATQYF. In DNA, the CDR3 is TGTGCCAGCAGTTACCGACTTGGCGCGGCTACGCAGTATTTT.